One and the same sample provided the 5 T cell receptor beta chains below, sequenced in a study of Ad26.COV2.S vaccination and SARS-CoV-2 variants. Treatment described: 19 received Ad26.COV2.S at low or high dose, single or two shots; a few received placebo; per-sample allocation not given. At day 63 after the first vaccine or placebo injection, samples were drawn. Some clones are missing from TCRdb's copy, which holds only in-frame ones; the method was immunoSEQ multiplex PCR. The sample consists of about 350,000 clones, around nine tenths of them appearing once. The sample here was peripheral blood, taken in a trial of Ad26.COV2.S vaccine versus placebo. The receptors originated from a person aged 18-60 years who received the Ad26.COV2.S COVID-19 vaccine or a placebo.

A single count supports this clone. The chain is built from TRBV5-6 and TRBJ2-2; D not certain. Germline assignment: CDR1 SGHDT and CDR2 YYEEEE. The CDR3 has 18 residues. The V end lost 0 bases, the J end lost 1 base, and 16 bases lay between the germline ends. DNA of the CDR3: TGTGCCAGCAGCTTGGGTCCGGAGTGGGAAGAGAACACCGGGGAGCTGTTTTTT. Protein: CASSLGPEWEENTGELFF.

The gene calls are TRBV28 and TRBJ2-1; D is unresolved. The CDR3 is made up of 14 amino acids. Trimming took off 6 bases at V and 8 bases at J, with 17 bases between the two ends. From germline, CDR1 is MDHEN and CDR2 SYDVKM. DNA of the CDR3: TGTGCCAGCAGCTCGGCTACGCCAGTCCATGAGCAGTTCTTC. Translated: CASSSATPVHEQFF.

The CDR3 DNA follows: TGTGCCAGCAGCCCAAGGGGGGGGGAAGGTCAGCCCCAGCATTTT. It is translated as CASSPRGGEGQPQHF. V gene TRBV7-2 combines with J gene TRBJ1-5; perhaps TRBD1 as D (6 bases). V was clipped by 5 bases and J by 6 bases, with 17 bases between them. The CDR3 is 15 amino acids. Germline V gives CDR1 SGHTA, CDR2 FQGNSA. Based on the CDR3 plus reference TRBV7-2 and TRBJ1-5, the full variable domain is GAGVSQSPSNKVTEKGKDVELRCDPISGHTALYWYRQSLGQGLEFLIYFQGNSAPDKSGLPSDRFSAERTGGSVSTLTIQRTQQEDSAVYLCASSPRGGEGQPQHFGDGTRLSIL.

The V call is TRBV6-1, the J call TRBJ2-1, with 9 bases aligning to TRBD2. Germline V CDR1 and CDR2: MNHNS, SASEGT. The ends lost 2 bases at V and 4 bases at J; junction bases unmatched: 6. The CDR3 covers 16 residues. CDR3 region: CASSELAGGRYNEQFF. The CDR3 DNA reads TGTGCCAGCAGTGAACTGGCGGGGGGGCGATACAATGAGCAGTTCTTC.

The chain recombines TRBV5-5 with TRBJ1-1, with D hard to call. CDR1 is SGHKS, CDR2 YYEKEE, per germline (reference sequence). This CDR3 is built from 14 residues. Deletions cut 4 bases from V and 2 bases from J, with 12 bases between. The CDR3 protein is CASSGSLLNTEAFF. In DNA form, the CDR3 reads TGTGCCAGCAGCGGCAGTCTTTTAAACACTGAAGCTTTCTTT.